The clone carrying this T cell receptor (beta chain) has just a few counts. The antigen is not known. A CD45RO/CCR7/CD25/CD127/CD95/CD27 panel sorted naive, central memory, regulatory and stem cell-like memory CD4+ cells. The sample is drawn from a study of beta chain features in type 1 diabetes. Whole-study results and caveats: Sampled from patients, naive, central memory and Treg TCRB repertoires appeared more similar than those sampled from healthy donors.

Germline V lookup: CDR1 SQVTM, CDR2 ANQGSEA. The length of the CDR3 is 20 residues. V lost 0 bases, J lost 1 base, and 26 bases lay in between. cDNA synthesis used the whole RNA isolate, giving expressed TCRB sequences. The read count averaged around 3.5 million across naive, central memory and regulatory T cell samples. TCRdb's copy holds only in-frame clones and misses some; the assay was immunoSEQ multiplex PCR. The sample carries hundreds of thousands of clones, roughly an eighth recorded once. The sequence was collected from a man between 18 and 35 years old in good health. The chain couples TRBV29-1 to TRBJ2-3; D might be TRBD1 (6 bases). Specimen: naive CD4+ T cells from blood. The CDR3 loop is CSVEDWGLAHVGSRTDTQYF. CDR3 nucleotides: TGCAGCGTTGAAGATTGGGGGCTAGCCCACGTAGGGTCTCGCACAGATACGCAGTATTTT.